Listed below are T cell receptor beta chains from one sample, sequenced in a study of a mutant IDH1 vaccine in newly diagnosed glioma. Sequenced by immunoSEQ multiplex PCR; TCRdb stores in-frame clones only, minus some. The sample has roughly 30,000 clones, roughly 85% seen once; the top ten hold approximately 19%. Antigens for these TCRs are unknown. The starting material was PBMCs, obtained from a glioma patient whose treatment included an IDH1 peptide vaccine. These receptors originate from a woman aged 30 to 39 with glioma. CDR3s include the opening cysteine and the closing phenylalanine or tryptophan. The D gene is left open where the match is weak. Expanded clones get a size class; other rows say once, few or many, or leave the size out.

J gene,D gene,V gene,clone size,CDR3 protein,CDR3 DNA
TRBJ1-5,.,TRBV2,.,CASSGAMGNQPQHF,TGTGCCAGCAGTGGGGCTATGGGCAATCAGCCCCAGCATTTT
TRBJ1-1,.,TRBV4-1,.,CASSQVATEAFF,TGCGCCAGCAGCCAAGTGGCCACTGAAGCTTTCTTT
TRBJ2-2,TRBD2,TRBV27,.,CASRDYNTGELFF,TGTGCCAGCCGGGACTATAACACCGGGGAGCTGTTTTTT
TRBJ2-2,.,TRBV15,.,CATSRDRRGGLFF,TGTGCCACCAGCAGAGATCGGCGAGGTGGGCTGTTTTTT
TRBJ2-3,TRBD2,TRBV9,.,CASSASGAITDTQYF,TGTGCCAGCAGCGCTAGCGGGGCCATCACAGATACGCAGTATTTT
TRBJ1-2,TRBD1,TRBV6-5,.,CAAGGRRGGNYGYTF,TGTGCCGCAGGGGGACGGAGGGGCGGTAACTATGGCTACACCTTC
TRBJ1-2,.,TRBV5-1,.,CASSLGVIYGYTF,TGCGCCAGCAGCTTGGGGGTGATCTATGGCTACACCTTC
TRBJ1-6,TRBD1,TRBV4-2,.,CASSGRQGQGSPLHF,TGTGCCAGCAGCGGCCGACAGGGACAAGGATCACCCCTCCACTTT
TRBJ1-2,TRBD1,TRBV27,.,CASSSTGFYGYTF,TGTGCCAGCAGTTCGACAGGGTTCTATGGCTACACCTTC
TRBJ2-1,.,TRBV2,.,CASSAVTHAIF,TGTGCCAGCAGTGCGGTGACCCATGCGATCTTC
TRBJ2-7,.,TRBV5-6,once,CASSLAGLPVDF,TGTGCCAGCAGCTTGGCTGGACTCCCCGTGGACTTC
TRBJ2-7,TRBD1,TRBV2,.,CASRDRGREQYF,TGTGCCAGCAGAGACAGGGGGCGCGAGCAGTACTTC
TRBJ1-1,.,TRBV5-4,.,CASSSYRGAGNTEAFF,TGTGCCAGCAGCTCATATAGGGGGGCCGGGAACACTGAAGCTTTCTTT
TRBJ2-7,.,TRBV5-6,.,CASSHSRGFYEQYF,TGTGCCAGCAGCCACTCCCGGGGGTTCTACGAGCAGTACTTC
TRBJ2-2,TRBD1,TRBV4-3,.,CASSPGQGRTGELFF,TGCGCCAGCAGCCCGGGACAGGGGCGCACCGGGGAGCTGTTTTTT
TRBJ2-5,.,TRBV9,.,CASSVGGRIQETQYF,TGTGCCAGCAGCGTGGGAGGACGGATACAAGAGACCCAGTACTTC
TRBJ1-5,TRBD1,TRBV10-1,.,CASEGRDRGQEDGNQPQHF,TGCGCCAGCGAGGGACGGGACAGGGGGCAGGAGGATGGCAATCAGCCCCAGCATTTT
TRBJ1-2,.,TRBV5-1,.,CASSPQGFDYTF,TGCGCCAGCAGCCCCCAGGGGTTTGACTACACCTTC
TRBJ2-7,TRBD1,TRBV19,.,CASSIGDRGLAEQYF,TGTGCCAGTAGTATAGGGGACAGGGGGCTGGCCGAGCAGTACTTC
TRBJ1-4,.,TRBV20-1,few,CSGARMEKLFF,TGCAGTGGGGCGCGCATGGAAAAACTGTTTTTT
TRBJ2-7,.,TRBV2,.,CACEEGTDYEQYF,TGTGCATGCGAGGAGGGGACGGACTACGAGCAGTACTTC
TRBJ1-5,.,TRBV10-3,.,CAISESGPGSNQPQHF,TGTGCCATCAGTGAGTCGGGGCCCGGGAGCAATCAGCCCCAGCATTTT
TRBJ1-2,.,TRBV13,.,CASSAGTSTLDYGYTF,TGTGCCAGCAGCGCCGGGACTTCGACACTAGACTATGGCTACACCTTC
TRBJ1-1,.,TRBV7-9,.,CASSFTEAFF,TGTGCCAGCAGCTTCACTGAAGCTTTCTTT
TRBJ1-6,TRBD1,TRBV5-1,.,CASSGTGGENNSPLHF,TGCGCCAGCAGCGGAACAGGGGGCGAGAATAATTCACCCCTCCACTTT
TRBJ1-4,TRBD1,TRBV25-1,.,CASSMTGGNEKLFF,TGTGCCAGCAGTATGACAGGGGGCAATGAAAAACTGTTTTTT
TRBJ1-2,.,TRBV6-6,.,CASSYSGDSSYGYTF,TGTGCCAGCAGTTACTCCGGAGACAGTTCTTATGGCTACACCTTC
TRBJ2-3,.,TRBV19,.,CASTDLTGPADTQYF,TGTGCCAGTACCGATTTAACGGGCCCGGCAGATACGCAGTATTTT